A selection of T cell receptor beta chains follows, all from one sample in a study of response to subunit inactivated influenza vaccine. Using its own MiXCR run on the RT-PCR reads, TCRdb lists one record per CDR3 protein. The table lists hundreds of thousands of distinct CDR3 sequences, around 14% of them singletons, with 6.5% to 8.5% in the top ten. Sequences were derived from PBMCs from blood, sampled 14 to 15 days before vaccination. Receptor source: a man over 45 who received an inactivated influenza vaccine. The CDR3 runs from the conserved cysteine through the conserved F or W. The D gene is left open where the match is weak. Expanded clones get a size class; other rows say once, few or many, or leave the size out.

J: TRBJ2-5; V: TRBV30; D: .; size: few; CDR3: CAWSVRGGETQYF; DNA: TGTGCCTGGAGTGTACGTGGCGGGGAGACCCAGTACTTC
J: TRBJ1-2; V: TRBV20-1; D: .; size: few; CDR3: CSARDPGGSSYGYTF; DNA: TGCAGTGCTAGAGATCCCGGGGGATCGAGCTATGGCTACACCTTC
J: TRBJ2-1; V: TRBV7-2; D: TRBD2; size: .; CDR3: CASSLVTSGRIYNEQFF; DNA: TGTGCCAGCAGCTTAGTGACTAGCGGGAGGATCTACAATGAGCAGTTCTTC
J: TRBJ2-7; V: TRBV4-2; D: TRBD2; size: few; CDR3: CASSQAAGTSGSYEQYF; DNA: TGTGCCAGCAGCCAAGCCGCCGGGACTAGCGGATCCTACGAGCAGTACTTC
J: TRBJ1-6; V: TRBV7-8; D: .; size: few; CDR3: CASSLAGDNSYNSPLHF; DNA: TGTGCCAGCAGCTTAGCGGGGGACAACTCCTATAATTCACCCCTCCACTTT
J: TRBJ2-7; V: TRBV10-3; D: .; size: .; CDR3: CAISYRVRAYEQYF; DNA: TGTGCCATCAGTTACAGGGTTAGAGCCTACGAGCAGTACTTC
J: TRBJ1-2; V: TRBV11-2; D: .; size: .; CDR3: CASSLSGNDGYTF; DNA: TGTGCCAGCAGCTTATCGGGGAACGATGGCTACACCTTC
J: TRBJ1-5; V: TRBV20-1; D: .; size: .; CDR3: CSARVGTSNQPQHF; DNA: TGCAGTGCTAGAGTAGGGACAAGCAATCAGCCCCAGCATTTT
J: TRBJ2-4; V: TRBV7-9; D: .; size: many; CDR3: CASSLGDPGDIQYF; DNA: TGTGCCAGCAGCTTAGGCGACCCTGGGGACATTCAGTACTTC
J: TRBJ1-4; V: TRBV12-3/TRBV12-4; D: TRBD1; size: once; CDR3: CASSHRSLYFGTEQKLFF; DNA: TGTGCCAGCAGTCACCGGTCTCTTTACTTTGGGACAGAGCAAAAACTGTTTTTT
J: TRBJ2-1; V: TRBV27; D: .; size: many; CDR3: CASSLFLYNEQFF; DNA: TGTGCCAGCAGTTTATTCCTCTACAATGAGCAGTTCTTC
J: TRBJ2-5; V: TRBV12-3/TRBV12-4; D: .; size: few; CDR3: CASSLARVGETQYF; DNA: TGTGCCAGCAGTTTAGCTAGGGTCGGCGAGACCCAGTACTTC
J: TRBJ1-1; V: TRBV5-4; D: TRBD1; size: few; CDR3: CASSSLSGTGVNTEAFF; DNA: TGTGCCAGCAGCTCACTCTCCGGGACAGGGGTAAACACTGAAGCTTTCTTT
J: TRBJ2-7; V: TRBV29-1; D: .; size: many; CDR3: CSVVRGNEQYF; DNA: TGCAGCGTTGTTCGAGGAAACGAGCAGTACTTC
J: TRBJ2-7; V: TRBV29-1; D: TRBD1; size: .; CDR3: CSVEEPTGAQLYEQYF; DNA: TGCAGCGTTGAGGAACCTACAGGGGCCCAACTCTACGAGCAGTACTTC
J: TRBJ2-5; V: TRBV27; D: .; size: few; CDR3: CASSIMTAGRETQYF; DNA: TGTGCCAGCAGTATAATGACCGCAGGGCGGGAGACCCAGTACTTC
J: TRBJ2-3; V: TRBV29-1; D: TRBD2; size: .; CDR3: CSVVRRGFTDTQYF; DNA: TGCAGCGTTGTTAGGCGGGGGTTCACAGATACGCAGTATTTT
J: TRBJ2-3; V: TRBV7-2; D: .; size: many; CDR3: CASSLRRAGDTQYF; DNA: TGTGCCAGCAGCTTACGCAGGGCGGGAGATACGCAGTATTTT
J: TRBJ1-2; V: TRBV29-1; D: .; size: few; CDR3: CSGDIPNYGYTF; DNA: TGCAGCGGGGACATCCCAAACTATGGCTACACCTTC
J: TRBJ1-1; V: TRBV3-1; D: .; size: many; CDR3: CASSQVIPVGTEAFF; DNA: TGTGCCAGCAGCCAAGTTATCCCGGTCGGCACTGAAGCTTTCTTT
J: TRBJ2-1; V: TRBV12-3/TRBV12-4; D: TRBD2; size: few; CDR3: CASRTSGGQGEYNEQFF; DNA: TGTGCCAGCAGGACTAGCGGGGGGCAGGGGGAATACAATGAGCAGTTCTTC
J: TRBJ1-2; V: TRBV7-9; D: TRBD1; size: .; CDR3: CASSLDRVYGYAF; DNA: TGTGCCAGCAGCCTCGACAGGGTCTATGGCTACGCCTTC
J: TRBJ2-1; V: TRBV29-1; D: TRBD2; size: many; CDR3: CSVTRLALNDEQFF; DNA: TGCAGCGTCACCAGACTAGCCCTTAACGATGAGCAGTTCTTC
J: TRBJ2-5; V: TRBV20-1; D: .; size: many; CDR3: CSARLGSGEETQYF; DNA: TGCAGTGCTAGATTGGGTTCGGGGGAAGAGACCCAGTACTTC
J: TRBJ2-1; V: TRBV3-1; D: .; size: few; CDR3: CASSQGAISRGYYQGAYNEQFF; DNA: TGTGCCAGCAGCCAAGGGGCAATATCACGGGGGTACTATCAGGGGGCCTACAATGAGCAGTTCTTC
J: TRBJ2-3; V: TRBV7-9; D: .; size: many; CDR3: CASSWEGSTDTQYF; DNA: TGTGCCAGCAGCTGGGAAGGGAGCACAGATACGCAGTATTTT
J: TRBJ2-5; V: TRBV29-1; D: .; size: many; CDR3: CSVKGRLQETQYF; DNA: TGCAGCGTGAAGGGACGGTTACAAGAGACCCAGTACTTC
J: TRBJ2-5; V: TRBV6-2/TRBV6-3; D: TRBD1; size: .; CDR3: CASCSLPGQGGGETQYF; DNA: TGTGCCAGCTGTTCGCTACCGGGACAGGGCGGTGGAGAGACCCAGTACTTC
J: TRBJ1-1; V: TRBV7-2; D: .; size: .; CDR3: CASSLEGLLNTEAFF; DNA: TGTGCCAGCAGCTTAGAAGGTTTATTGAACACTGAAGCTTTCTTT
J: TRBJ2-2; V: TRBV29-1; D: TRBD2; size: few; CDR3: CSVETRLAGNTGELFF; DNA: TGCAGCGTTGAGACCAGACTAGCGGGAAACACCGGGGAGCTGTTTTTT
J: TRBJ2-3; V: TRBV20-1; D: .; size: .; CDR3: CSARGGRGGTDTQYF; DNA: TGCAGTGCTAGAGGGGGCCGTGGTGGGACAGATACGCAGTATTTT
J: TRBJ2-2; V: TRBV12-3/TRBV12-4; D: TRBD1; size: few; CDR3: CASSRQGELGELFF; DNA: TGTGCCAGCAGTCGACAGGGGGAGCTCGGGGAGCTGTTTTTT
J: TRBJ2-2; V: TRBV14; D: .; size: few; CDR3: CASSHYIGQQGGAGELFF; DNA: TGTGCCAGCAGCCATTACATCGGCCAACAGGGAGGGGCCGGGGAGCTGTTTTTT
J: TRBJ2-1; V: TRBV29-1; D: TRBD2; size: few; CDR3: CSVVGTSSEQFF; DNA: TGCAGCGTTGTTGGGACTAGCAGTGAGCAGTTCTTC
J: TRBJ2-1; V: TRBV28; D: TRBD2; size: .; CDR3: CASKGQVAGVYNEQFF; DNA: TGTGCCAGCAAAGGCCAGGTAGCGGGAGTGTACAATGAGCAGTTCTTC
J: TRBJ2-1; V: TRBV15; D: .; size: few; CDR3: CATSRGSSPINEQFF; DNA: TGTGCCACCAGCAGAGGGTCAAGTCCAATCAATGAGCAGTTCTTC
J: TRBJ1-6; V: TRBV12-3/TRBV12-4; D: .; size: few; CDR3: CASSFRVSDSPLHF; DNA: TGTGCCAGCAGTTTTAGGGTTTCGGATTCACCCCTCCACTTT